This note documents a single TCR beta chain sequence. There is no known antigen for this receptor. Base quality data are lacking; no much larger clone is found one base away. Using the deep immunoSEQ assay, TCR CDR3 regions were amplified from genomic DNA by multiplex PCR. Genomic DNA extracted from each cell subset was distributed evenly over all wells of several immunoSEQ 96-well plates, and each plate served as one replicate. For sorted subsets, roughly 0.2 ug genomic DNA, equal to about 30,000 T cell genomes, was loaded into each replicate PCR. Purified libraries were quantified with a Qubit 3.0 fluorometer, sized on a Bioanalyzer 2100, and re-quantified with the KAPA Library Quantification kit. Every immunoSEQ 96-well plate was sequenced on a dedicated single-read 150-cycle Illumina NextSeq 550 flow cell. As for how the authors treated the data: Because the immunoSEQ output included only junctional sequences and no quality scores, the filtering could not be the same as the filtering used for full-length reads. Sequences were annotated with PyIR, a Python wrapper for IgBLAST v1.9, using IMGT germline references to assign V/J genes and CDR3. Reads were filtered out if the reads had weak V/J assignments (E-value above 1e-6), no CDR3, stop codons, out-of-frame junctions, or ambiguous translated residues. A V3J clonotype was defined by an identical inferred V gene, J gene, and CDR3 amino acid sequence. To compute the percentage overlap between repertoires, the number of shared unique clonotypes was divided by the size of the smaller repertoire. Repertoire richness was assessed with RTK rarefaction, the Chao1 estimator, and Recon v2.1 estimates of unobserved clonotypes. Generation probabilities for all TCRbeta clonotypes obtained by the gDNA method from a handful of donors were computed using OLGA. The table was pulled from immuneACCESS by TCRdb, which kept in-frame rearrangements only. Such tables lose some clones; where checked, under half of the loss comes from unresolved V genes, and the rest has no known cause. That table is the source of V, J and clone size, and D and trimming were worked out from the DNA. The sample contains 2 million to 2.5 million clones, more than 85% of them found a single time. The biggest ten clones account for roughly 0.39% of the sample.

The donors were healthy, HIV-negative adults who had no recently reported acute infections or vaccinations. Every donor was a Caucasian adult living in Nashville, Tennessee, USA. CD4+ T cells were enriched through magnetic negative selection, after which naive cells were positively selected on CD45RA and the remaining negative fraction served as the memory subset. Blood was obtained by leukapheresis, after which PBMCs were separated by Ficoll-Histopaque density gradient centrifugation and cryopreserved in liquid nitrogen vapor phase. Purity and quantity of every magnetically sorted T cell population were checked by analytical flow cytometry. Each sorted fraction had its genomic DNA isolated and then quantified by UV absorbance on a Nanodrop 2000c. The data were obtained in a study of shared clonotypes between healthy human individuals (dated by TCRdb to 2019 to 2021). In the study overall: The cohort included three men and a couple of women between 18 and 49 years of age. Per donor, three plates each were used for CD4 naive and CD4 memory, two for CD8 naive, and one for CD8 memory. To estimate repertoire size and how much clonotypes are shared between individuals, the study performed deep sequencing of blood TCR repertoires from a few healthy adults. Different laboratories and diverse techniques were used to prepare libraries and sequence TCR repertoires, to increase sequencing depth and limit assay-specific biases. Per donor, leukapheresis produced somewhere between about 0.94 and 8.9 billion PBMCs.

Sequences KGHSH (CDR1) and LQKENI (CDR2) are obtained from the germline V gene. Trimming takes 5 bases off V and 2 bases off J; junction bases not matched to a gene: 5. From its cysteine to its phenylalanine, the CDR3 spans 14 amino acids. Only CDR3 DNA remains: 42 bases, in frame from the first base. Broader findings and caveats from the paper: Only blood was sampled, and tissue TCR repertoires likely differ from those in blood. The genetic and exposure-history diversity represented was limited by the small number of donors. Across a few donors, approximately 5% of naive CD4, over 3% of naive CD8, approximately 2.5% of memory CD4, and 0.4% of memory CD8 clonotypes were shared. Higher generation probabilities were observed for clonotypes shared by all four sorted-subset donors than for non-shared clonotypes. Estimated clonotype richness was generally larger for naive than for memory subsets. Even with the large sequencing depth, rarefaction of the sorted-subset datasets indicated that sequencing was incomplete. Pairwise subsampling indicated that sequencing depth was expected to affect the degree of clonotype sharing among donors.

This clonotype originated in a man between 18 and 29 years old in good health. Some clones in this sample may be carry-over from other donors' samples. The specimen was naive CD4+ T cells from PBMCs. Interpreted using the paper, the cell subset or site label stands for: CD45RA+ positively selected. The chain employs TRBV18 and TRBJ2-7; TRBD1 lines up with 8 middle nucleotides. The CDR3 reads as follows: CASSGGQDTYEQYF. The DNA reads TGTGCCAGCTCAGGGGGACAGGACACCTACGAGCAGTACTTC.